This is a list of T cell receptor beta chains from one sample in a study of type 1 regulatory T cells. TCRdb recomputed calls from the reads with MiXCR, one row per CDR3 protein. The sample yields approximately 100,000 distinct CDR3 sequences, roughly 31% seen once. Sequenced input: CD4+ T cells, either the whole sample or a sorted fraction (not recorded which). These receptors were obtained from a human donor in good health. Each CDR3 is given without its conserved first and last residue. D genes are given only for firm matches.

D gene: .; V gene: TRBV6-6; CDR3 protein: ASSYSKAGYDQF
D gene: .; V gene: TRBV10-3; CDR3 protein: ATGYAGANVLT
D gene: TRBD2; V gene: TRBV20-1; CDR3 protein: SATPLAGGGNEQF
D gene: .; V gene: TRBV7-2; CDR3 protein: ASSRIPETRSYEQY
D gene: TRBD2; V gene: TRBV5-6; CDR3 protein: ASSPRTSGREYEQF
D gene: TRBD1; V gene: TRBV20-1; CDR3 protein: SARRGQDYEQY
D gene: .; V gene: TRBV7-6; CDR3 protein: ASSYQGGDTEAF
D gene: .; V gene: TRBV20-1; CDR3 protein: SARDPTGAFSPLH
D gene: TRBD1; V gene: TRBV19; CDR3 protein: ASSIPQGSSYNEQF
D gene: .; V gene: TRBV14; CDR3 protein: ASSGAGSYNEQF
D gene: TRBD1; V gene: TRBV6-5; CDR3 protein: ASSYGGAGGAYEQY
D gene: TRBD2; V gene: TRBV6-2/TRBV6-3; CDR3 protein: ASSYSPGLADIRTYNEQF
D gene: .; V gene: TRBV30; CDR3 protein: AWSVPGDHTDTQY
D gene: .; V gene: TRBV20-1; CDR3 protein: SARDPGVGSYNEQF
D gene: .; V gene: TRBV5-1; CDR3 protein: ASSLEEAEQF
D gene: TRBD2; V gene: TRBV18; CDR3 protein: ASSPSRTSDEQY
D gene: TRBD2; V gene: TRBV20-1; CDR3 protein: SASRGLAGQETQY
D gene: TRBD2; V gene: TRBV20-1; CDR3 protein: SAETSTPEMRTQY
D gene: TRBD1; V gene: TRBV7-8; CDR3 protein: ASSSPGQGIYGYT
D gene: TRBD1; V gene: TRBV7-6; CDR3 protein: ASSPLQGSDFGEQY
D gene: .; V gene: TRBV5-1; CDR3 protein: ASSLGAGPQETQY
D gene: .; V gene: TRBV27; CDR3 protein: ASSPTGSGPYEQY
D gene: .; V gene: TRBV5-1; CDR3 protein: AGSSDSTSYEQY
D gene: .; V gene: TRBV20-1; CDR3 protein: SASSEETQY
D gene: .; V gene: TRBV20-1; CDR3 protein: SASDSNQPQH
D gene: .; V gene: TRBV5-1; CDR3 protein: ASSSDGLYNEQF
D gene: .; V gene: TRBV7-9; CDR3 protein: ASSLGSTTSDEQF
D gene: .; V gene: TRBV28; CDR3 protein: ATNPGSATSNEQF
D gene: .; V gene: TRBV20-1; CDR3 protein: SLGRGGETQY